The clone carrying this TCR beta chain occurred many times. This sample is part of a study of Graves' ophthalmopathy and Graves' hyperthyroidism. Study at large: The blood sample was drawn at first diagnosis and before any treatment.

All donors with ophthalmopathy were recorded as having moderate-to-severe activity, CAS ≥3, NOSPECS ≥4 and a duration under 3 months. The TCR beta CDR3 regions underwent amplification from RNA transcripts. RT-PCR with HTBI primers came first, then second-round multiplex PCR. In TCRdb, the multiplex PCR reads were re-called with MiXCR into one record per CDR3 protein. The sample lists some 200,000 distinct CDR3 sequences, over 25% seen once, with 9.1% in the top ten. CDR3 length equals 15 residues. Germline CDR1 and CDR2: MNHEY and SMNVEV (reference sequence). The V gene lost 6 bases and the J gene lost 1 base, with 16 bases spanning the gap.

The V gene is TRBV27, the J gene TRBJ2-7; tentative D call: TRBD2 (6 bases). The TCR was taken from a man aged 50 to 59 with Graves' ophthalmopathy. Sequencing input: peripheral blood. The CDR3 reads CASSFGGQGSYEQYF. The CDR3 DNA reads TGTGCCAGCAGCTTCGGAGGGCAGGGTTCCTACGAGCAGTACTTC.